This TCR beta chain stems from a study of T cells in localized non-small cell lung cancer. In regard to this clone: Its antigen is currently unknown.

Here immunoSEQ multiplex PCR was the method, and the copy in TCRdb shows in-frame clones only, minus some. Counted here are around 2,400 clones, approximately 24% occurring once; the ten biggest clones make up more than 9%. Findings and caveats of the study: Uninvolved adjacent lung showed the highest T cell clonality, exceeding tumor. Elevated blood T cell density was associated with longer overall survival.

The adjacent lung that was sampled lay at least 2 cm from the tumor margin and showed no atypia. The TCR was taken from a male donor aged 60 or over with stage I squamous cell lung carcinoma. Here the sequenced sample was normal lung tissue next to the tumor, taken before any cancer treatment.

Here the CDR3 DNA reads TGCAGCGTTGAACAGGGATCTGGAGCCGGGGAGCTGTTTTTT. This codes for CSVEQGSGAGELFF. The chain carries TRBV29-1 and TRBJ2-2, with D possibly matching TRBD1 (5 bases). The CDR3 contains 14 residues. Trimming took 2 bases from V and 6 from J, leaving 13 bases between them. Per the germline V gene, CDR1 is SQVTM and CDR2 is ANQGSEA.